This T cell receptor (beta chain) was found in a study of technical replicates of blood from several donors. Repertoires were generated with immunoSEQ multiplex PCR, while TCRdb's copy carries only in-frame clones and drops some. Here the sample spans under 95,000 clones, around 94% being singletons. The receptor was isolated from a human donor in good health. The sample consisted of T cells isolated from PBMCs.

CDR3 protein: CASSSDYEQYF. CDR3 coding DNA: TGTGCCAGCTCGTCAGACTACGAGCAGTACTTC. The chain uses TRBV25-1 and TRBJ2-7; D is undetermined. Trimming left V 8 bases short and J 3 bases short, with 8 bases between. Germline V CDR1 and CDR2: MGHDK, SYGVNS. This CDR3 region has 11 residues.